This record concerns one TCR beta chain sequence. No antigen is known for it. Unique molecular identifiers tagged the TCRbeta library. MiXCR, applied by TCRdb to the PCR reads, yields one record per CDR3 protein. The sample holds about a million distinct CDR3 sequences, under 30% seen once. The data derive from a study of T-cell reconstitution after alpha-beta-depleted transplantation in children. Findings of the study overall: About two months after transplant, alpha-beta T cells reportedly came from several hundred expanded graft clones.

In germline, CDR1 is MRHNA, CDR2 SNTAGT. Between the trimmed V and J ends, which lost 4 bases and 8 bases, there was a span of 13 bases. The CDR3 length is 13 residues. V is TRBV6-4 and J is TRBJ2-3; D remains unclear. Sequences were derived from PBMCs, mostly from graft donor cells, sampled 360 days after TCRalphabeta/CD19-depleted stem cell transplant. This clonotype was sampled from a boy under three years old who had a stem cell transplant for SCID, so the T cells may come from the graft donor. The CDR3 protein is CASSAASLATQYF. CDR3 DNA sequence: TGTGCCAGCAGTGCGGCTAGTCTGGCTACGCAGTATTTT.